This TCR beta chain was profiled in a study of CD8 T cells in ankylosing spondylitis. Whole-study results and caveats: Reported data indicate significant enrichment of disease-linked clones within matched ankylosing spondylitis synovial fluid. Eight highly homologous variants formed a TCR beta motif that appeared characteristic of ankylosing spondylitis blood. Peripheral blood held disease-linked clones only at relatively low frequency, and these were CD8+.

Germline V gene lookup returns CDR1 LGHNA and CDR2 YSLEER. The CDR3 runs to 16 residues. Germline trimming cut 1 base from V and 7 bases from J; bases unmatched to any gene: 8. Points on this clonotype: The antigen is undetermined.

A quantitative 5'-RACE method, one with molecular barcodes, was used to make TCR beta libraries. TCRdb processed the 5' RACE reads anew with MiXCR; each CDR3 protein has one entry. The sample holds 100,000 to 150,000 distinct CDR3 sequences; about a tenth are singletons and the top ten take approximately 3.3%. The sequence was collected from a male donor with ankylosing spondylitis or in good health (not recorded which). The chain uses TRBV4-3 and TRBJ2-3, with 10 bases identical to TRBD2. Sequenced material: blood, either unsorted or a sorted T cell fraction (not recorded which). The CDR3 region has the DNA TGCGCCAGCAGCCAAGTCGCTGGACTAGCGGCCAATACGCAGTATTTT. Translated, it gives CASSQVAGLAANTQYF.